This entry lists 30 T cell receptor beta chains sequenced from one sample in a study of spatial heterogeneity in lung cancer. Time point meaning: sample taken at primary tumor resection. Whole RNA from tumor, nontumor lung or frozen PBMC was sequenced unsorted. Each CDR3 protein gets one entry after TCRdb re-called the 5' RACE reads with MiXCR. The table has about 21,000 distinct CDR3 sequences, approximately 4.5% seen once. The sequenced sample was PBMCs, obtained at surgery. Source of these receptors: a male donor with early-stage non-small cell lung cancer.

The CDR3 DNA reads as TGTGCCAGCACCGTGGACAGGGTCCAAGAGACCCAGTACTTC. It codes for CASTVDRVQETQYF. The chain combines TRBV7-2 with TRBJ2-5, with TRBD1 matching 8 bases. Germline CDR1 and CDR2: SGHTA and FQGNSA. Trimming cost V 7 bases and J 1 base; bases outside gene matches: 5. This CDR3 contains 14 residues.

Judged by abundance, this clonotype is medium-sized. This chain links TRBV29-1 with TRBJ1-1; D not certain. Trimming stripped 6 bases from V and 5 bases from J, with 10 bases between. The CDR3 is 11 amino acids. The germline V gene encodes CDR1 SQVTM and CDR2 ANQGSEA. CDR3 sequence (DNA): TGCAGCGTGGCGGGCTTAACTGAAGCTTTCTTT. Protein product: CSVAGLTEAFF.

This clonotype appeared many times. The V call is TRBV29-1, the J call TRBJ2-2; 10 nucleotides match TRBD2. V gave up 6 bases and J gave up 4 bases; unmatched junction bases: 8. The CDR3 sequence is 15 residues long. Looked up from germline, CDR1 is SQVTM and CDR2 is ANQGSEA. In DNA, the CDR3 is TGCAGCGTGAGAATGGCTAGCGGGAGCACCGGGGAGCTGTTTTTT. It yields the protein CSVRMASGSTGELFF.

This clonotype was seen repeatedly, ten times or more. The chain couples TRBV7-8 to TRBJ2-7, with 7 bases aligning to TRBD2. There are 14 residues in the CDR3. V lost 7 bases to trimming and J lost 5 bases; unmatched junction nucleotides: 11. Per the germline V gene, CDR1 is SGHVS and CDR2 is FQNEAQ. Here the CDR3 DNA reads TGTGCCAGCACCCCCGGGGCAGGGAGGGACGAGCAGTACTTC. Its protein is CASTPGAGRDEQYF.

The table lists this clonotype with many counts. The genes are TRBV18 and TRBJ1-3, with D hard to call. The CDR3 contains 15 residues. CDR1 is KGHSH and CDR2 is LQKENI in the germline V gene. V lost 3 bases to trimming and J lost 3 bases, with 12 bases between them. CDR3 DNA sequence: TGTGCCAGCTCACCGATGACAAGGAGTGGAAACACCATATATTTT. Translation: CASSPMTRSGNTIYF.

This clonotype was observed many times. The J gene is TRBJ2-3, the V gene TRBV20-1; 7 positions agree with TRBD1. Germline CDR1 reads DFQATT; CDR2 reads SNEGSKA (reference sequence). There are 11 residues in the CDR3. Trimming took 4 bases from V and 8 from J; bases not matched to a gene: 3. CDR3 bases: TGCAGTGCTACAGGGGGATCTACGCAGTATTTT. It is translated as CSATGGSTQYF.

The chain employs TRBV5-6 and TRBJ2-1; 9 bases align to TRBD2. The J segment lost 13 bases and the V segment lost 2 bases, leaving 7 bases of the junction unmatched. CDR3 length: 13 amino acids. Germline V lookup: CDR1 SGHDT, CDR2 YYEEEE. CDR3: CASSLPPSGAQFF. The DNA of the CDR3 is TGTGCCAGCAGCTTACCTCCTAGCGGGGCACAGTTCTTC.

This clonotype was found a few times. The chain couples TRBV15 to TRBJ2-4; D is tentatively TRBD1 or TRBD2 (6 bases each). This CDR3 is 17 amino acids long. With 0 bases removed from V and 6 bases from J, the gap between germline ends came to 18 bases. Looked up from germline, CDR1 is LNHNV and CDR2 is YYDKDF (reference sequence). The CDR3 DNA follows: TGTGCCACCAGCAGAGATTTCCCCAACAGGGAGGTAAACATTCAGTACTTC. Amino acid sequence: CATSRDFPNREVNIQYF. The variable domain in full, with the rest retrieved from reference TRBV15 and TRBJ2-4, is DAMVIQNPRYQVTQFGKPVTLSCSQTLNHNVMYWYQQKSSQAPKLLFHYYDKDFNNEADTPDNFQSRRPNTSFCFLDIRSPGLGDTAMYLCATSRDFPNREVNIQYFGAGTRLSVL.

The chain couples TRBV5-1 to TRBJ1-3; D uncertain. This CDR3 has 15 amino acids. V was trimmed by 2 bases and J by 2 bases, leaving 11 bases between them. From germline, CDR1 is SGHRS and CDR2 YFSETQ. The CDR3 coding sequence is TGCGCCAGCAGCTTCTCGGTCCAGCCTGGAAACACCATATATTTT. It encodes CASSFSVQPGNTIYF.

This clonotype was found many times. This chain links TRBV6-4 with TRBJ1-2, with a possible D match to TRBD1 (5 bases). The length of the CDR3 is 13 residues. The germline gives CDR1 MRHNA, CDR2 SNTAGT. Trimming removed 2 bases from V and 8 bases from J, with 12 bases in between. The CDR3 protein is CASSDEGLGGYTF. The CDR3 DNA sequence: TGTGCCAGCAGTGACGAGGGACTTGGGGGCTACACCTTC.

This clonotype was counted a few times. A much larger clone differs from this one at a single base, so this may be a read error. This rearrangement joins TRBV20-1 to TRBJ1-1; D gene unclear. This CDR3 is 11 amino acids long. Germline-derived CDR1 and CDR2 are DFQATT and SNEGSKA (reference sequence). V shed 2 bases and J shed 7 bases, with 8 bases lying between them. CDR3 protein: CSARRLVEAFF. CDR3 sequence (DNA): TGCAGTGCTAGAAGACTGGTTGAAGCTTTCTTT.

This clonotype came up many times. The chain's CDR3 is CASSVAAASGKVEQFF. The CDR3 DNA sequence: TGTGCCAGCAGCGTAGCTGCCGCTAGCGGGAAGGTTGAGCAGTTCTTC. The chain combines TRBV9 with TRBJ2-1, with TRBD2 identical over 9 bases. From germline, CDR1 is SGDLS and CDR2 YYNGEE. Losses at the gene ends were 0 bases for V and 9 bases for J; bases not matched to a gene: 10. This CDR3 has 16 amino acids.

This clonotype showed up many times. The genes are TRBV9 and TRBJ1-4; D is undetermined. The CDR3 runs 14 residues. Trimming pared 3 bases from V and 1 base from J, leaving 7 bases between. Per germline, CDR1 SGDLS and CDR2 YYNGEE. For the CDR3, the DNA is TGTGCCAGCAGCGGGAGGGAAACTAATGAAAAACTGTTTTTT. It specifies CASSGRETNEKLFF.

This clonotype was recorded at least ten times. The V gene is TRBV7-2, the J gene TRBJ2-2; 8 bases map to TRBD2. The germline V gene has CDR1 SGHTA and CDR2 FQGNSA. V was pared by 3 bases and J by 4 bases, with 7 bases of the junction left unmatched. The CDR3 is 16 amino acids. The CDR3 here is CASSFFGRASTGELFF. CDR3 coding DNA: TGTGCCAGCAGCTTTTTCGGGAGGGCGAGCACCGGGGAGCTGTTTTTT.

This clonotype was counted a few times. J is TRBJ2-7 and V is TRBV6-5, with a tentative D call TRBD1 (6 bases). Deletions cut 2 bases from V and 12 bases from J, with 17 bases between. The germline V gene encodes CDR1 MNHEY and CDR2 SVGAGI. The CDR3 sequence is 13 residues long. The CDR3 loop reads CASSYRTDTKLYF. DNA of the CDR3: TGTGCCAGCAGTTACCGGACAGATACTAAGTTGTACTTC.

This clonotype was picked up many times. The V and J genes are TRBV12-3 or TRBV12-4 and TRBJ2-3, with D perhaps matching TRBD2 (5 bases). Trimming stripped 8 bases from V and 2 bases from J, with 14 bases between. The CDR3 has 14 amino acids. CDR3 residues: CASVPGSDTDTQYF. The CDR3, as DNA: TGTGCCAGCGTGCCGGGATCGGACACAGATACGCAGTATTTT.

This clonotype came up many times. The chain links TRBV6-5 to TRBJ2-7; D perhaps matches TRBD1 (5 bases). The CDR3 is 15 amino acids. Germline assignment: CDR1 MNHEY and CDR2 SVGAGI. Trimming took off 4 bases at V and 3 bases at J, with 16 bases between the two ends. The CDR3 reads CASSSRGRVFYEQYF. CDR3 coding DNA: TGTGCCAGCAGTTCTCGTGGCAGGGTTTTCTACGAGCAGTACTTC.

This clonotype was detected ten times or more. The chain carries TRBV5-5 and TRBJ2-5; no definite D call. Deletions cut 4 bases from V and 5 bases from J, with 18 bases between. Per the germline V gene, CDR1 is SGHKS and CDR2 is YYEKEE (reference sequence). The CDR3 sequence is 15 residues long. CDR3: CASSREVFITETQYF. For the CDR3, the DNA is TGTGCCAGCAGCCGCGAGGTCTTCATAACGGAGACCCAGTACTTC. The whole variable domain, filled in from reference TRBV5-5 and TRBJ2-5, reads DAGVTQSPTHLIKTRGQQVTLRCSPISGHKSVSWYQQVLGQGPQFIFQYYEKEERGRGNFPDRFSARQFPNYSSELNVNALLLGDSALYLCASSREVFITETQYFGPGTRLLVL.

This clonotype was seen repeatedly, ten times or more. This chain joins TRBV4-2 and TRBJ1-1, with a weak D call TRBD1 (5 bases). The CDR3 length is 14 residues. V lost 1 base to trimming and J lost 11 bases, with 17 bases between them. Germline V lookup: CDR1 LGHNA, CDR2 YNFKEQ. The CDR3 here is CASSQVGTGQLAFF. CDR3 DNA sequence: TGTGCCAGCAGCCAAGTAGGAACAGGACAATTGGCTTTCTTT.

This clonotype was picked up a small number of times. The CDR3: CASSQETSGGADNEQFF. CDR3 DNA: TGTGCCAGCAGCCAAGAGACTAGCGGGGGGGCAGACAATGAGCAGTTCTTC. J is TRBJ2-1 and V is TRBV4-2; 14 nucleotides line up with TRBD2. CDR1 and CDR2 (germline): LGHNA, YNFKEQ. V dropped 0 bases and J dropped 5; count of bases not matched to a gene: 3. The CDR3 consists of 17 residues.

The sample holds many counts of this clonotype. The gene calls are TRBV7-9 and TRBJ1-5; D is undetermined. The CDR3 consists of 16 residues. The V gene's germline CDR1 is SEHNR and CDR2 FQNEAQ (reference sequence). V was shortened by 5 bases and J by 3 bases, with 17 bases between the two germline ends. The CDR3 coding sequence is TGTGCCAGCAGCGATGAGAGGACCGTCAACAATCAGCCCCAGCATTTT. Protein sequence: CASSDERTVNNQPQHF.

This clonotype was recorded many times. V usage is TRBV6-5 and J usage is TRBJ2-3; either TRBD1 or TRBD2 may supply D (5 bases each). CDR1 and CDR2 (germline): MNHEY, SVGAGI. The V end was cut by 6 bases, the J end by 2 bases, with 15 bases between. This CDR3 has 15 amino acids. This chain's CDR3 is CASSSGGPSTDTQYF. The CDR3 nucleotides read TGTGCCAGCAGCTCTGGGGGACCCTCCACAGATACGCAGTATTTT.

This chain joins TRBV28 and TRBJ2-3; 9 positions match TRBD2. The germline CDR1 and CDR2 sequences are MDHEN and SYDVKM. The V segment lost 2 bases and the J segment 5 bases; nucleotides outside the gene matches: 5. The CDR3 length is 15 residues. CDR3 region: CASSLSGGRIDTQYF. The CDR3 region has the DNA TGTGCCAGCAGTTTAAGCGGGGGGCGGATAGATACGCAGTATTTT.

This clonotype was seen at least ten times. The chain couples TRBV10-3 to TRBJ1-1, with 9 bases fitting TRBD1. The junction had 2 bases not matched to a gene; V was cut back by 2 bases and J by 1 base. CDR3 size: 15 residues. The germline gives CDR1 ENHRY, CDR2 SYGVKD. CDR3: CAISEGGQGNTEAFF. Written as DNA, the CDR3 is TGTGCCATCAGTGAGGGGGGACAGGGGAACACTGAAGCTTTCTTT.

This clonotype was detected many times. V is TRBV7-3 and J is TRBJ2-3, with TRBD2 matching 7 bases. This CDR3 has 14 residues. Germline V CDR1 and CDR2: SGHTA, FQGTGA. V shed 4 bases, J shed 6 bases, and the junction held 7 bases outside the gene matches. CDR3 region: CASSSPTSPDTQYF. The DNA of the CDR3 is TGTGCCAGCAGCTCACCGACTAGCCCGGATACGCAGTATTTT.

This clonotype has ten or more counts. CDR3 coding DNA: TGCAGCGTCTGGACAGAGGCCCTCCATAGTACTGAAGCTTTCTTT. It yields the protein CSVWTEALHSTEAFF. This chain joins TRBV29-1 and TRBJ1-1, with D tentatively TRBD1 (6 bases). Germline CDR1 SQVTM, CDR2 ANQGSEA. The CDR3 contains 15 residues. The V gene lost 6 bases and the J gene lost 5 bases, with 22 bases spanning the gap. Drawing the rest from reference TRBV29-1 and TRBJ1-1, the complete variable domain is SAVISQKPSRDICQRGTSLTIQCQVDSQVTMMFWYRQQPGQSLTLIATANQGSEATYESGFVIDKFPISRPNLTFSTLTVSNMSPEDSSIYLCSVWTEALHSTEAFFGQGTRLTVV.

This clonotype has more than one count but fewer than ten. The rearrangement links TRBV7-9 to TRBJ1-1; no reliable D call. Germline V gene sequence: CDR1 SEHNR, CDR2 FQNEAQ (reference sequence). The CDR3 loop spans 16 amino acids. The V and J ends lost 4 bases and 0 bases respectively, with 15 bases between them. The CDR3 spells CASSSAELLLNTEAFF. CDR3 nucleotides: TGTGCCAGCAGCTCCGCTGAGTTACTCTTGAACACTGAAGCTTTCTTT.

This clonotype was observed at least ten times. The chain employs TRBV7-9 and TRBJ2-7; D is undetermined. The V and J ends lost 2 bases and 7 bases respectively, with 6 bases between them. The CDR3 is 11 amino acids. Germline assignment: CDR1 SEHNR and CDR2 FQNEAQ (reference sequence). Here the CDR3 reads CASSLQTEQYF. In DNA, the CDR3 is TGTGCCAGCAGCTTACAGACAGAGCAGTACTTC.

This clonotype was picked up a small number of times. This sequence joins TRBV6-1 and TRBJ1-3; D is undetermined. The CDR3 consists of 13 residues. Between the trimmed V and J ends, which lost 3 bases and 3 bases, there was a span of 6 bases. From germline, CDR1 is MNHNS and CDR2 SASEGT. The CDR3: CASSESSGNTIYF. In DNA, the CDR3 is TGTGCCAGCAGTGAGTCCAGTGGAAACACCATATATTTT.

The table lists this clonotype with many counts. V and J are TRBV4-2 and TRBJ1-3; no definite D call. The length of the CDR3 is 16 residues. Trimming shortened V by 0 bases and J by 0 bases, and 9 bases separated the two germline ends. Germline V gives CDR1 LGHNA, CDR2 YNFKEQ. In DNA form, the CDR3 reads TGTGCCAGCAGCCAAGAAGTACGGAGCTCTGGAAACACCATATATTTT. Translation: CASSQEVRSSGNTIYF.